This entry is about one T cell receptor (beta chain). Its antigen is undetermined. The length of the CDR3 is 15 residues. The germline V gene encodes CDR1 SGDLS and CDR2 YYNGEE. Trimming cost V 4 bases and J 4 bases, with 12 bases left between them. This specimen comes from a study of cytomegalovirus exposure and HLA in healthy donors. Whole-study findings and limits: Whilst most TCR sequences proved rare, a subset of public TCRs occurred across many donors.

Generated by immunoSEQ multiplex PCR, the TCRdb table keeps only in-frame clones and is missing some. Of a few hundred thousand clones listed, 85% to 90% are singletons. This chain joins TRBV9 and TRBJ2-6; D not resolved. The clonotype originates from a young woman in good health and CMV-seronegative. The sequenced material came from PBMCs. In DNA form, the CDR3 reads TGTGCCAGCAGCCCGACTGGTGCCGGGGCCAACGTCCTGACTTTC. Amino acid sequence: CASSPTGAGANVLTF.